The subject of this entry is one T cell receptor beta chain. The antigen is undetermined. Primers for the PCR totalled 60 Vbeta and 13 Jbeta. The repertoire was sequenced with immunoSEQ multiplex PCR; TCRdb's copy has only in-frame clones and lacks some. The sample lists 170,000 or so clones; approximately 80% were seen once. The data stem from a study of cytomegalovirus exposure and HLA in healthy donors. Study-wide findings and caveats: Presence/absence analyses supposed approximately even sequencing depth among donors. CMV serostatus was the only recorded immune exposure for donors.

This CDR3 spans 17 amino acids. J gave up 3 bases and V 5 bases, and 13 bases lay outside the gene matches. CDR1 and CDR2 (germline): LNHDA, SQIVND (reference sequence). The chain uses TRBV19 and TRBJ2-5; 9 bases line up with TRBD1. This sequence originates from a man younger than 35 in good health and CMV-seronegative. The sample consisted of PBMCs. CDR3 residues: CASSHTLGWTGEETQYF. Here the CDR3 DNA reads TGTGCCAGTAGTCACACGCTGGGGTGGACAGGGGAAGAGACCCAGTACTTC.